These 31 T cell receptor beta chains share one sample of origin, sequenced in a study of T-cell memory formation after mild COVID-19. TCRdb reprocessed the 5' RACE reads via MiXCR and lists one record per CDR3 protein. The table lists under 650,000 distinct CDR3 sequences, more than 15% of them singletons. Sequencing was carried out using PBMCs or a T cell subset sorted from them (not recorded which). These receptors were collected from an adult woman who had mild COVID-19 (a few samples of this study predate the infection). Cell type and time point are not known.

CDR3 loop: CASSFISGANVLTF. CDR3 DNA sequence: TGTGCCAGCAGCTTCATATCTGGGGCCAACGTCCTGACTTTC. The gene calls are TRBV7-9 and TRBJ2-6; no reliable D call. The CDR3 runs 14 residues. With 3 bases removed from V and 1 base from J, the gap between germline ends came to 4 bases. The V gene's germline CDR1 is SEHNR and CDR2 FQNEAQ (reference sequence).

The rearrangement joins TRBV20-1 to TRBJ2-3, with no clear D. CDR3 size: 12 residues. CDR1 is DFQATT and CDR2 is SNEGSKA in the germline V gene (reference sequence). V gave up 0 bases and J gave up 10 bases, with 11 bases separating them. The CDR3 loop reads CSARDRYLPQYF. The CDR3 DNA is TGCAGTGCTAGAGATCGTTACCTCCCGCAGTATTTT.

This clonotype has a handful of counts. The chain links TRBV12-3 or TRBV12-4 to TRBJ2-7; 9 positions match TRBD1. The CDR3 is 15 amino acids. V shed 6 bases and J 3 bases; nucleotides not matched to a gene: 9. CDR3 in amino acids: CASSLGQGLYYEQYF. DNA of the CDR3: TGTGCCAGCAGCCTTGGACAGGGGCTTTACTACGAGCAGTACTTC.

This clonotype was counted at least ten times. V is TRBV7-2 and J is TRBJ1-1, with 7 bases identical to TRBD1. Germline V gene sequence: CDR1 SGHTA, CDR2 FQGNSA. V shed 0 bases and J 1 base; nucleotides not matched to a gene: 8. CDR3 length equals 17 residues. CDR3 in amino acids: CASSLAGVTGANTEAFF. The CDR3 nucleotides are TGTGCCAGCAGCTTAGCGGGTGTTACAGGGGCGAACACTGAAGCTTTCTTT.

The V call is TRBV4-3, the J call TRBJ2-1; D might be TRBD1 (6 bases). CDR1 LGHNA and CDR2 YSLEER come from the germline V gene. V dropped 1 base and J dropped 0 bases, with 19 bases sitting between them. This CDR3 contains 19 residues. This CDR3 reads CASSQAIGQIKSSYNEQFF. The CDR3 nucleotides are TGCGCCAGCAGCCAAGCTATTGGACAGATTAAGAGCTCCTACAATGAGCAGTTCTTC.

The chain combines TRBV6-1 with TRBJ1-1, with TRBD1 matching over 10 bases. Germline trimming cut 6 bases from V and 0 bases from J; bases unmatched to any gene: 4. The V gene's germline CDR1 is MNHNS and CDR2 SASEGT. CDR3 length equals 15 residues. The CDR3 coding sequence is TGTGCCAGCAGGGTCGGGACAGGGGTGAACACTGAAGCTTTCTTT. Amino acids: CASRVGTGVNTEAFF.

V is TRBV7-9 and J is TRBJ2-2; D is perhaps TRBD1 (6 bases). The CDR3 totals 15 residues. V lost 5 bases to trimming and J lost 3 bases, with 13 bases between them. Germline lookup yields CDR1 SEHNR and CDR2 FQNEAQ (reference sequence). This CDR3 is CASSPKAGDTGELFF. CDR3 in DNA: TGTGCCAGCAGCCCTAAGGCAGGGGACACCGGGGAGCTGTTTTTT.

This chain connects TRBV2 to TRBJ2-2, with D perhaps matching TRBD1 or TRBD2 (6 bases each). The length of the CDR3 is 16 residues. The germline V and J ends were trimmed by 6 bases and 6 bases, with 20 bases remaining between them. Germline V gene lookup returns CDR1 SNHLY and CDR2 FYNNEI. CDR3 loop: CASSEGSRGLAGELFF. CDR3 in DNA: TGTGCCAGCAGCGAGGGATCCAGGGGACTGGCCGGGGAGCTGTTTTTT.

This chain uses TRBV24-1 with TRBJ2-7; D assignment may be TRBD1 or TRBD2 (6 bases each). The CDR3 is 18 amino acids. Germline lookup yields CDR1 KGHDR and CDR2 SFDVKD. Trimming removed 6 bases from V and 3 bases from J, with 26 bases in between. The CDR3 bases are TGTGCCACCAGTTCTCTCGCGGCGGGTTCGGGGGCTGTCTACGAGCAGTACTTC. Encoded protein: CATSSLAAGSGAVYEQYF.

The J gene is TRBJ2-7, the V gene TRBV7-9, with TRBD2 matching 7 bases. Germline V lookup: CDR1 SEHNR, CDR2 FQNEAQ (reference sequence). This CDR3 is built from 15 residues. V shed 5 bases and J 4 bases; nucleotides not matched to a gene: 11. The CDR3, as DNA: TGTGCCAGCAGCCCCTCTGGCGGGGGAAGATACGAGCAGTACTTC. Translating it yields CASSPSGGGRYEQYF. Filled out from reference TRBV7-9 and TRBJ2-7, the complete variable domain reads DTGVSQNPRHKITKRGQNVTFRCDPISEHNRLYWYRQTLGQGPEFLTYFQNEAQLEKSRLLSDRFSAERPKGSFSTLEIQRTEQGDSAMYLCASSPSGGGRYEQYFGPGTRLTVT.

The chain employs TRBV24-1 and TRBJ2-1, with D perhaps TRBD1 (5 bases). Germline V gene data show CDR1 as KGHDR and CDR2 as SFDVKD. The CDR3 has 14 amino acids. V was pared by 5 bases and J by 2 bases, with 9 bases between. CDR3 sequence: CATSATGAYNEQFF. The CDR3 DNA follows: TGTGCCACCAGTGCTACAGGAGCCTACAATGAGCAGTTCTTC.

Turning to this clonotype: At one end, the junction sequence differs from germline, possibly due to a read error. J is TRBJ1-1 and V is TRBV27; possibly TRBD1 for D (5 bases). The CDR3 runs to 15 residues. From germline, CDR1 is MNHEY and CDR2 SMNVEV (reference sequence). This CDR3 is CASSSPAERGRFTVF. CDR3 DNA: TGTGCCAGCAGTTCGCCAGCGGAGAGGGGCCGTTTTACCGTTTTT.

This clonotype was counted between two and nine times. V is TRBV9 and J is TRBJ2-5, with D perhaps matching TRBD2 (6 bases). Trimming cost V 3 bases and J 0 bases, with 21 bases left between them. Germline lookup yields CDR1 SGDLS and CDR2 YYNGEE. The CDR3 length is 18 residues. CDR3: CASSGGEQPLVYQETQYF. The CDR3 nucleotides are TGTGCCAGCAGCGGCGGGGAACAGCCACTAGTGTACCAAGAGACCCAGTACTTC.

This clonotype has just a few counts. The rearrangement links TRBV11-3 to TRBJ2-5; tentative D call: TRBD1 (6 bases). The germline CDR1 and CDR2 sequences are SGHNT and YENEEA. The V end lost 5 bases, the J end lost 1 base, and 14 bases lay between the germline ends. The CDR3 covers 15 residues. The CDR3 DNA reads as TGTGCCAGCAGCCGATACACAGGGATCCAAGAGACCCAGTACTTC. Encoded protein: CASSRYTGIQETQYF.

This clonotype was counted between two and nine times. The gene calls are TRBV5-1 and TRBJ2-1; D ambiguous. Looked up from germline, CDR1 is SGHRS and CDR2 is YFSETQ. The CDR3 covers 13 residues. Between the trimmed V and J ends, which lost 3 bases and 5 bases, there was a span of 9 bases. CDR3 amino acids: CASSSNSHNEQFF. The CDR3 DNA reads TGCGCCAGCAGCTCAAACAGCCACAATGAGCAGTTCTTC.

The CDR3 nucleotides read TGTGCCAGCAGTTACGGGACAGATAGCCTCGAAAAACTGTTTTTT. It yields the protein CASSYGTDSLEKLFF. This sequence joins TRBV6-2 or TRBV6-3 and TRBJ1-4; 7 bases align to TRBD1. Germline CDR1 reads MNHEY; CDR2 reads SVGEGT. V shed 2 bases, J shed 8 bases, and the junction held 8 bases outside the gene matches. The length of the CDR3 is 15 residues.

J is TRBJ2-2 and V is TRBV7-9; maybe TRBD2 (5 bases). Between the trimmed V and J ends, which lost 5 bases and 5 bases, there was a span of 12 bases. The CDR3 covers 14 residues. Looked up from germline, CDR1 is SEHNR and CDR2 is FQNEAQ (reference sequence). CDR3 nucleotides: TGTGCCAGCAGCCTCCGACTATATACCGGGGAGCTGTTTTTT. It is translated as CASSLRLYTGELFF.

There are a few counts of this clonotype. V gene TRBV6-4 combines with J gene TRBJ2-2; D may be TRBD2 (5 bases). CDR1 MRHNA and CDR2 SNTAGT come from the germline V gene. CDR3 length: 16 residues. Trimming shortened V by 0 bases and J by 4 bases, and 12 bases separated the two germline ends. Here the CDR3 reads CASSDSAASTTGELFF. The CDR3 DNA sequence: TGTGCCAGCAGTGACTCGGCGGCTAGCACCACCGGGGAGCTGTTTTTT.

The CDR3 bases are TGCAGTGCTAGAGATACCCCCAGGGGAGGCACCGGGGAGCTGTTTTTT. This sequence encodes CSARDTPRGGTGELFF. V gene TRBV20-1 combines with J gene TRBJ2-2; either TRBD1 or TRBD2 may fit D (6 bases each). The V gene's germline CDR1 is DFQATT and CDR2 SNEGSKA (reference sequence). This CDR3 has 16 residues. Deletions cut 0 bases from V and 4 bases from J, with 15 bases between.

The rearrangement joins TRBV3-1 to TRBJ2-1; possibly TRBD2 for D (6 bases). Trimming cost V 0 bases and J 7 bases, with 16 bases left between them. Germline V lookup: CDR1 LGHDT, CDR2 YNNKEL (reference sequence). This CDR3 region has 16 residues. CDR3 loop: CASSQDSLAPHNEQFF. The CDR3 DNA sequence: TGTGCCAGCAGCCAAGATAGCCTAGCGCCCCATAATGAGCAGTTCTTC.

This clonotype was seen a few times. J is TRBJ1-4 and V is TRBV24-1, with D unclear. Trimming removed 4 bases from V and 2 bases from J, with 10 bases in between. This CDR3 has 15 residues. Germline lookup yields CDR1 KGHDR and CDR2 SFDVKD. CDR3 sequence: CATSEGGGTNEKLFF. In DNA, the CDR3 is TGTGCCACCAGTGAGGGAGGAGGGACTAATGAAAAACTGTTTTTT.

The rearrangement uses TRBV7-6 and TRBJ1-5; D ambiguous. Trimming took 1 base from V and 6 from J, leaving 7 bases between them. This CDR3 is built from 13 residues. Per germline, CDR1 SGHVS and CDR2 FNYEAQ. The CDR3 loop is CASSLDSGQPQHF. The CDR3 DNA sequence: TGTGCCAGCAGCTTAGACTCAGGTCAGCCCCAGCATTTT.

This clonotype showed up just a few times. V and J are TRBV15 and TRBJ1-1; unclear D gene. The CDR3 runs to 13 residues. CDR1 and CDR2 from the germline V gene are LNHNV and YYDKDF (reference sequence). Trimming removed 8 bases at V and 4 bases at J, with 14 bases between. The chain's CDR3 is CATQHQRGTEAFF. The CDR3 DNA is TGTGCCACCCAACACCAGCGGGGCACTGAAGCTTTCTTT.

This rearrangement joins TRBV11-3 to TRBJ2-7; D is possibly TRBD1 or TRBD2 (5 bases each). The CDR3 length is 15 residues. Germline V lookup: CDR1 SGHNT, CDR2 YENEEA. The V and J ends lost 0 bases and 0 bases respectively, with 9 bases between them. CDR3: CASSLDRDGSYEQYF. The CDR3 region has the DNA TGTGCCAGCAGCTTAGATCGGGACGGCTCCTACGAGCAGTACTTC.

This clonotype was seen only a few times. The chain couples TRBV19 to TRBJ2-7; no reliable D call. Germline V lookup: CDR1 LNHDA, CDR2 SQIVND (reference sequence). The CDR3 is made up of 13 amino acids. V was cut by 2 bases and J by 2 bases, with 7 bases left in between. CDR3 amino acids: CASSISAAYEQYF. DNA of the CDR3: TGTGCCAGTAGTATAAGTGCAGCCTACGAGCAGTACTTC.

This clonotype appeared a few times. This sequence joins TRBV15 and TRBJ2-7; 9 bases line up with TRBD1. This CDR3 has 16 residues. V dropped 0 bases and J dropped 3; count of bases not matched to a gene: 6. CDR1 and CDR2 (germline): LNHNV, YYDKDF (reference sequence). This CDR3 reads CATSRDSGTGYYEQYF. The CDR3 DNA follows: TGTGCCACCAGCAGAGATTCCGGGACAGGGTACTACGAGCAGTACTTC.

This clonotype was counted ten times or more. This rearrangement joins TRBV5-1 to TRBJ2-1; 10 bases fit TRBD2. Per the germline V gene, CDR1 is SGHRS and CDR2 is YFSETQ. The ends lost 0 bases at V and 6 bases at J; junction bases unmatched: 9. The CDR3 loop spans 17 amino acids. The CDR3 loop is CASSLEPSGSVANEQFF. In nucleotides, the CDR3 is TGCGCCAGCAGCTTGGAACCTAGCGGGAGTGTTGCCAATGAGCAGTTCTTC. Full variable domain (remainder filled in from reference TRBV5-1 and TRBJ2-1): KAGVTQTPRYLIKTRGQQVTLSCSPISGHRSVSWYQQTPGQGLQFLFEYFSETQRNKGNFPGRFSGRQFSNSRSEMNVSTLELGDSALYLCASSLEPSGSVANEQFFGPGTRLTVL.

V usage is TRBV12-3 or TRBV12-4 and J usage is TRBJ2-3, with TRBD2 matching 9 bases. This CDR3 comprises 18 residues. J was trimmed by 3 bases and V by 2 bases; bases with no gene match: 12. The CDR3 here is CASSLSGGGAGGTDTQYF. CDR3 nucleotide sequence: TGTGCCAGCAGTTTATCTGGCGGGGGGGCCGGTGGAACAGATACGCAGTATTTT.

In this sample, this clonotype turned up a few times. This chain links TRBV29-1 with TRBJ2-7; D could derive from TRBD1 or TRBD2 (8 bases each). The CDR3 has 18 residues. The germline V gene has CDR1 SQVTM and CDR2 ANQGSEA. Trimming took off 4 bases at V and 2 bases at J, with 27 bases between the two ends. CDR3: CSVAGGGPQRTGTYEQYF. DNA of the CDR3: TGCAGCGTTGCGGGGGGGGGTCCCCAGAGGACAGGGACCTACGAGCAGTACTTC.

This chain uses TRBV6-5 with TRBJ2-5; D assignment may be TRBD1 or TRBD2 (6 bases each). The CDR3 is made up of 14 amino acids. Germline values: CDR1 MNHEY, CDR2 SVGAGI. V lost 3 bases and J lost 9, with 17 bases in between. This chain's CDR3 is CASSYGGAAGAQYF. The CDR3 nucleotides are TGTGCCAGCAGTTATGGCGGGGCAGCAGGGGCCCAGTACTTC.

This chain uses TRBV12-3 or TRBV12-4 with TRBJ1-5; D ambiguous. The CDR3 length is 11 residues. The germline V and J ends were trimmed by 3 bases and 12 bases, with 9 bases remaining between them. The CDR3 nucleotides are TGTGCCAGCAGTTTTGCGGAGCGCCAGCATTTT. Translating gives CASSFAERQHF.